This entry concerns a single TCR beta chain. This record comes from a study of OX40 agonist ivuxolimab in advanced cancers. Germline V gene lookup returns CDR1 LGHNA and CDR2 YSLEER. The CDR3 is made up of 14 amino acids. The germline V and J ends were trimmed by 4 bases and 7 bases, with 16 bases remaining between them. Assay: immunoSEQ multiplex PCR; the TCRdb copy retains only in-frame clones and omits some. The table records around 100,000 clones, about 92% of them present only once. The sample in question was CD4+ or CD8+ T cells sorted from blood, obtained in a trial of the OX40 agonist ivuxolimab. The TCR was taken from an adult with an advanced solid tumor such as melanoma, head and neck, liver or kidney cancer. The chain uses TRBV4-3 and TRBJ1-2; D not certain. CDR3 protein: CASSPLLGDFGYTF. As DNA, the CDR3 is TGCGCCAGCAGCCCACTATTAGGAGACTTTGGCTACACCTTC.